Each of the 8 T cell receptor beta chains below was sequenced from the same sample in a study of cytomegalovirus exposure and HLA in healthy donors. Clones were sequenced by immunoSEQ multiplex PCR, and TCRdb holds only the in-frame ones, with some missing. This sample carries over 200,000 clones, just over 85% of them seen once, and the ten largest clones take just under 3%. Sequencing was performed on PBMCs. These receptor sequences come from a woman younger than 35 in good health and CMV-seronegative.

The chain recombines TRBV27 with TRBJ2-7; 7 positions match TRBD1. The CDR3 spans 15 residues. V lost 4 bases and J lost 2; bases outside the gene matches: 8. Germline V gives CDR1 MNHEY, CDR2 SMNVEV (reference sequence). CDR3 sequence reads: CASSSQGRITYEQYF. The CDR3 DNA reads TGTGCCAGCAGTTCACAGGGGCGGATAACCTACGAGCAGTACTTC.

This clone came up a few times. The chain links TRBV28 to TRBJ1-1; D possibly corresponds to TRBD1 (5 bases). Trimming shortened V by 4 bases and J by 8 bases, and 11 bases separated the two germline ends. This CDR3 is 12 amino acids long. The V gene's germline CDR1 is MDHEN and CDR2 SYDVKM. The CDR3 nucleotides read TGTGCCAGCAGTTATGGGGCACGAGAAGCTTTCTTT. It specifies CASSYGAREAFF.

V usage is TRBV5-1 and J usage is TRBJ2-1, with D perhaps TRBD1 (8 bases). This CDR3 spans 16 amino acids. V was clipped by 1 base and J by 6 bases, with 17 bases between them. Germline V lookup: CDR1 SGHRS, CDR2 YFSETQ. Here the CDR3 reads CASSLSPTGGANEQFF. Written as DNA, the CDR3 is TGCGCCAGCAGCTTGTCCCCTACAGGGGGGGCCAATGAGCAGTTCTTC.

The V and J genes are TRBV28 and TRBJ1-2; possible D gene TRBD1, 6 bases. V gave up 6 bases and J gave up 0 bases, with 20 bases separating them. Germline CDR1 and CDR2: MDHEN and SYDVKM. The CDR3 has 17 amino acids. The CDR3 bases are TGTGCCAGCAGCCACCCCGTGGGGGCAGGGTCTAACTATGGCTACACCTTC. This gives the protein CASSHPVGAGSNYGYTF.

V usage is TRBV2 and J usage is TRBJ2-3; 10 bases map to TRBD1. Germline CDR1 SNHLY, CDR2 FYNNEI. The CDR3 loop spans 16 amino acids. V lost 5 bases to trimming and J lost 0 bases; unmatched junction nucleotides: 5. The CDR3 coding sequence is TGTGCCAGCAGTCTCCCGGGACAGGGGAGCACAGATACGCAGTATTTT. Translated, it gives CASSLPGQGSTDTQYF. Looking up the rest from reference TRBV2 and TRBJ2-3 gives the full variable domain: EPEVTQTPSHQVTQMGQEVILRCVPISNHLYFYWYRQILGQKVEFLVSFYNNEISEKSEIFDDQFSVERPDGSNFTLKIRSTKLEDSAMYFCASSLPGQGSTDTQYFGPGTRLTVL.

This chain joins TRBV4-1 and TRBJ2-7; the match to TRBD1 covers 7 bases. The CDR3 totals 14 residues. V lost 4 bases and J lost 3; bases outside the gene matches: 6. Per germline, CDR1 MGHRA and CDR2 YSYEKL. CDR3 bases: TGCGCCAGCAGCCCATTGGGACAGAACTACGAGCAGTACTTC. Its translation is CASSPLGQNYEQYF.

The J gene is TRBJ2-7, the V gene TRBV7-6; no firm D call. Trimming left V 5 bases short and J 2 bases short, with 16 bases between. Germline V gene sequence: CDR1 SGHVS, CDR2 FNYEAQ. This CDR3 comprises 15 residues. The CDR3 DNA reads TGTGCCAGCAGCGATAAGGAGTACCCAACCTACGAGCAGTACTTC. As protein: CASSDKEYPTYEQYF.

The V call is TRBV4-1, the J call TRBJ1-1; D is unresolved. The CDR3 covers 14 residues. V gave up 4 bases and J gave up 2 bases, with 11 bases separating them. Germline lookup yields CDR1 MGHRA and CDR2 YSYEKL. The DNA of the CDR3 is TGCGCCAGCAGCCTAGTACAGACCAACACTGAAGCTTTCTTT. It yields the protein CASSLVQTNTEAFF.